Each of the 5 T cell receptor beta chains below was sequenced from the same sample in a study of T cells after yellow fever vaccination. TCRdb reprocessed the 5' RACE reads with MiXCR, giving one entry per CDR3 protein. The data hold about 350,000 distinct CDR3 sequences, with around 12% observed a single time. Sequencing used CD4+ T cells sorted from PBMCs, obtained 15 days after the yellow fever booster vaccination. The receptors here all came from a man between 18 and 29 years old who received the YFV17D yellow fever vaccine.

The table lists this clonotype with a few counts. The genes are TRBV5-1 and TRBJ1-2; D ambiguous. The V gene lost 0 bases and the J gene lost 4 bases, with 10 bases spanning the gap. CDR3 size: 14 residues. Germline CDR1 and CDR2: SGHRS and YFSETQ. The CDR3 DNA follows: TGCGCCAGCAGCTTGGATCCAGAAAGCTATGGCTACACCTTC. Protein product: CASSLDPESYGYTF. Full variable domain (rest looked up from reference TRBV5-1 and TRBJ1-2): KAGVTQTPRYLIKTRGQQVTLSCSPISGHRSVSWYQQTPGQGLQFLFEYFSETQRNKGNFPGRFSGRQFSNSRSEMNVSTLELGDSALYLCASSLDPESYGYTFGSGTRLTVV.

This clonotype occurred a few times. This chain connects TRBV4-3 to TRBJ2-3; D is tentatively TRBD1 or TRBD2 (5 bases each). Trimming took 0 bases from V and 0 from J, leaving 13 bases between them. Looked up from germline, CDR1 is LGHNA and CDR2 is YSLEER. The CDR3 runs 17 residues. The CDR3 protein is CASSQDPGTESTDTQYF. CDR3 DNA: TGCGCCAGCAGCCAAGATCCCGGGACGGAAAGCACAGATACGCAGTATTTT.

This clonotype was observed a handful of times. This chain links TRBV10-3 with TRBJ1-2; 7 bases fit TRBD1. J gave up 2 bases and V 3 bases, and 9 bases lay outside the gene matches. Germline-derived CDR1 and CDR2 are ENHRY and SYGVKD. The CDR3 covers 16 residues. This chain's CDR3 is CAISDLTGTANYGYTF. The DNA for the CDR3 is TGTGCCATCAGTGATCTTACCGGGACAGCAAACTATGGCTACACCTTC.

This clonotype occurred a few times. The CDR3 is CASSPGTVTGELFF. The CDR3 DNA reads TGTGCCAGCAGCCCAGGGACGGTTACCGGGGAGCTGTTTTTT. The V gene is TRBV7-6, the J gene TRBJ2-2; D tentatively reads TRBD1 or TRBD2 (5 bases each). V lost 5 bases and J 5 bases, leaving 12 bases between the germline ends. Germline V gene data show CDR1 as SGHVS and CDR2 as FNYEAQ. This CDR3 has 14 residues.

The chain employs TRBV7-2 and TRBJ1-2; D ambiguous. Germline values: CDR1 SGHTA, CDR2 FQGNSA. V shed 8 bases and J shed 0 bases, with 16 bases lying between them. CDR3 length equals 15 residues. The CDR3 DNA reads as TGTGCCAGCGACATGGATGTCGGCTCTAACTATGGCTACACCTTC. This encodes CASDMDVGSNYGYTF.